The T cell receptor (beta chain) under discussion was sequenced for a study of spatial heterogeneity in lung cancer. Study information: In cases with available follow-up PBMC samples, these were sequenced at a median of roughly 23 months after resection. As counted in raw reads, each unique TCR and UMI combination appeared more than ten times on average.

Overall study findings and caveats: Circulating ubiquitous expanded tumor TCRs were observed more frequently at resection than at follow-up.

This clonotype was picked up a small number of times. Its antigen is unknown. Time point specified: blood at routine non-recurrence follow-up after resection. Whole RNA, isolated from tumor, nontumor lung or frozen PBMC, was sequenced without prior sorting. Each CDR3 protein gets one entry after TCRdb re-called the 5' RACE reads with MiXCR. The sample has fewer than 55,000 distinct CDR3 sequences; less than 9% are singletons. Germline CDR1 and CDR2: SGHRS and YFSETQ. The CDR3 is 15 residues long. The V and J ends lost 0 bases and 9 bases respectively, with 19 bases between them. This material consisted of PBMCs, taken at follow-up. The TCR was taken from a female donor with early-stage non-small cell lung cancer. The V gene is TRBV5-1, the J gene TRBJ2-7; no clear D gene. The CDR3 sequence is CASSLADFPGGVQYF. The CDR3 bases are TGCGCCAGCAGCTTGGCCGACTTTCCTGGTGGGGTGCAGTACTTC.